This T cell receptor (beta chain) was sequenced in a study of tumor and adjacent non-tumor tissue in lung cancer. On the study more broadly: Each sample yielded about 4.17 million productive TCRbeta reads on average.

Study-level points and caveats: Compared with tumor, normal lung showed significantly lower TCR diversity. Top 100 clones took a larger repertoire share in normal lung.

The table lists this clonotype with many counts. Its antigen is undetermined. Germline CDR1 is DFQATT and CDR2 is SNEGSKA (reference sequence). The CDR3 consists of 13 residues. V was clipped by 0 bases and J by 10 bases, with 12 bases between them. Three rounds of nested PCR, following a modified ARM-PCR protocol, produced the TCRbeta library. TCRdb fed the multiplex PCR reads into MiXCR, producing one record per CDR3 protein. The table includes around 140,000 distinct CDR3 sequences, 66% detected once. RNA was extracted from bulk tissue without any cell sorting. Donors were chemotherapy-naive, newly diagnosed lung cancer surgical patients in China, August–late 2014.

Sample: lung tumor tissue. The rearrangement joins TRBV20-1 to TRBJ1-4; tentatively, D is TRBD1 (5 bases). The TCR sequence derives from a man in his 60s with small cell lung cancer. In DNA form, the CDR3 reads TGCAGTGCTAGAGATCTTTGGGACCGAAAACTGTTTTTT. Translated: CSARDLWDRKLFF.